The clone carrying this T cell receptor beta chain was seen a handful of times. What it recognizes is unknown. This sample stems from a study of T-cell memory formation after mild COVID-19. As for the study in general: The two donors had largely donor-specific TCR clusters. Whole-study results and caveats: There was a balanced CD4/CD8 profile in clones contracting day 15 to 85, and later expanders leaned CD4+.

Sample barcodes and UMIs were carried by the TCR alpha and TCR beta cDNA libraries that 5'RACE generated with constant-segment primers. Via MiXCR, TCRdb re-called the 5' RACE reads, giving one row per CDR3 protein. The repertoire consists of approximately 170,000 distinct CDR3 sequences, with under 15% occurring once and the leading ten covering 2.5% to 4%. Trimming pared 0 bases from V and 2 bases from J, leaving 15 bases between. The CDR3 runs to 17 residues. Germline V gene sequence: CDR1 MGHRA, CDR2 YSYEKL. The material sequenced was PBMCs or a T cell subset sorted from them (not recorded which). This receptor was taken from a man aged 18 to 35 who had mild COVID-19 (a few samples of this study predate the infection). Cell type and time point are not known. The chain employs TRBV4-1 and TRBJ2-3, with D maybe TRBD1 (6 bases). CDR3 protein: CASSQDTGTHFTDTQYF. CDR3 nucleotides: TGCGCCAGCAGCCAAGATACAGGGACACATTTCACAGATACGCAGTATTTT.